A selection of T cell receptor beta chains follows, all from one sample in a study of human T cells and chemical hapten exposure. TCRdb re-derived calls from the RACE reads in MiXCR, one entry per CDR3 protein. The sample yields 150,000 to 200,000 distinct CDR3 sequences, 25% to 30% seen once. The sequences come from whole blood, collected in connection with sensitization to the hapten diphenylcyclopropenone (DPC). The receptors derive from a young woman with alopecia areata. Some clones in this sample may be carry-over from other donors' samples. CDR3s include the opening cysteine and the closing phenylalanine or tryptophan. D genes are given only for firm matches. Clone size is shown for a subset of rows, as once, few, many or a class of expanded clone.

-,TRBD2,TRBV20-1,TRBJ2-3,TGCAGTGCTAGAGAATGGACTAGCGGGGGGCCAGATACGCAGTATTTT,CSAREWTSGGPDTQYF
few,TRBD1,TRBV7-9,TRBJ1-1,TGTGCCGGGGAAGAAACCGGGACAGGGCCCGAAGCTTTCTTT,CAGEETGTGPEAFF
-,-,TRBV2,TRBJ2-3,TGTGCCAGCAGTCTACGAAGGGGGGACACAGATACGCAGTATTTT,CASSLRRGDTDTQYF
-,-,TRBV6-1,TRBJ2-2,TGTGCCAGCAGAGGGATTGGGCACACCGGGGAGCTGTTTTTT,CASRGIGHTGELFF
-,TRBD1,TRBV6-5,TRBJ1-4,TGTGCCAGCAGGAACGACAGGGGCCCCAATGAAAAACTGTTTTTT,CASRNDRGPNEKLFF
few,-,TRBV9,TRBJ2-2,TGTGCCAGCAGCGTAGTTCCGAACACCGGGGAGCTGTTTTTT,CASSVVPNTGELFF
-,-,TRBV18,TRBJ2-7,TGTGCCAGCTCACCACCGGAAAAGGGACCCTCCTACGAGCAGTACTTC,CASSPPEKGPSYEQYF
-,-,TRBV11-2,TRBJ1-3,TGTGCCAGCAGCCTCCCCGAGACAGGTGGAAACACCATATATTTT,CASSLPETGGNTIYF
-,TRBD1,TRBV6-2/TRBV6-3,TRBJ2-7,TGTGCCAGCAGTTACCGACAGGGAACCCACGAGCAGTACTTC,CASSYRQGTHEQYF
few,-,TRBV6-2/TRBV6-3,TRBJ2-5,TGTGCCAGCAGTTACTCGACGGCGGCACAAGAGACCCAGTACTTC,CASSYSTAAQETQYF
-,-,TRBV5-1,TRBJ2-5,TGCGCCAGCAGCGCCGGGACCGCAGTGGAGACCCAGTACTTC,CASSAGTAVETQYF
-,-,TRBV7-2,TRBJ2-3,TGTGCCAGCAGCTCTACGGGGACGGGATATACGCAGTATTTT,CASSSTGTGYTQYF
-,-,TRBV6-6,TRBJ2-5,TGTGCCAGCAGTCCCAGTGAGGGTGGGACCCAGTACTTC,CASSPSEGGTQYF
-,TRBD2,TRBV6-2/TRBV6-3,TRBJ2-1,TGTGCCAGCAGTTACGGTAGCGGGGGATCCTACAATGAGCAGTTCTTC,CASSYGSGGSYNEQFF
few,-,TRBV20-1,TRBJ2-2,TGCAGTGCTAGAGATCCCGGGGACACCGGGGAGCTGTTTTTT,CSARDPGDTGELFF
few,-,TRBV10-3,TRBJ1-3,TGTGCCATCAGTGAGTGGGGGATCTCTGGAAACACCATATATTTT,CAISEWGISGNTIYF
-,TRBD1,TRBV7-6,TRBJ2-7,TGTGCCAGCAGCCGAATGACAGGGAGCTACGAGCAGTACTTC,CASSRMTGSYEQYF
-,-,TRBV2,TRBJ2-3,TGTGCCAGCACCCAGGGGACAGATACGCAGTATTTT,CASTQGTDTQYF
medium-sized,-,TRBV29-1,TRBJ2-2,TGCAGCGTTGCTCCGGGCGCCGGGGAGCTGTTTTTT,CSVAPGAGELFF
-,-,TRBV29-1,TRBJ2-7,TGCAGCGTTGACCGAGGGAGATTCGACGAGCAGTACTTC,CSVDRGRFDEQYF
-,-,TRBV20-1,TRBJ2-5,TGCAGTGCTAGCCCCCTGGGCCCCCAAGAGACCCAGTACTTC,CSASPLGPQETQYF
-,-,TRBV5-1,TRBJ2-3,TGCGCCAGCAGCTTGCCCGGGGGAGCTAGCACAGATACGCAGTATTTT,CASSLPGGASTDTQYF
few,TRBD1,TRBV9,TRBJ1-1,TGTGCCAGCAGCGAGAGGCCTGACAGGGGCGCTTTCTTT,CASSERPDRGAFF
-,-,TRBV4-1,TRBJ1-6,TGCGCCAGCAGCCAACCCGGGACACCCCTCCACTTT,CASSQPGTPLHF